Listed here is a single TCR beta chain. The CDR3 contains 12 residues. V was pared by 5 bases and J by 9 bases, with 7 bases of the junction left unmatched. CDR1 and CDR2 (germline): MDHEN, SYDVKM. Here immunoSEQ multiplex PCR was the method, and the copy in TCRdb shows in-frame clones only, minus some. This table has 250,000 to 350,000 clones, approximately 76% appearing once. The data derive from a study of cytotoxic CD8 clonotypes in ibrutinib-treated CLL. Cryopreserved PBMCs yielded about 2 micrograms of genomic DNA for TCR beta libraries. The TCR sequence derives from a human donor with chronic lymphocytic leukemia. The chain joins TRBV28 to TRBJ2-7; 7 bases match TRBD1. The input for sequencing was PBMCs, taken at disease progression, from a patient treated with ibrutinib. The DNA for the CDR3 is TGTGCCAGCAGTAGAACAGGGGCCGGGCAGTACTTC. This codes for CASSRTGAGQYF.